This TCR beta chain was observed in a study of a mutant IDH1 vaccine in newly diagnosed glioma. Study information: Following radiotherapy alone, or alongside temozolomide cycles, vaccination was started after an interval of 4-6 weeks.

Time point reported: week 47, end of study. Each vaccine dose was 300 ug of mutant IDH1 20-mer peptide, with topical imiquimod. TCRdb's copy holds only in-frame clones and misses some; the assay was immunoSEQ multiplex PCR. The repertoire holds tens of thousands of clones, with around 85% as singletons. CDR3 size: 14 residues. The V and J ends lost 5 bases and 0 bases respectively, with 10 bases between them. CDR1 is LNHDA and CDR2 is SQIVND in the germline V gene (reference sequence). General study points: Pseudoprogression showed no apparent link to changes in top peripheral T cell clonotypes.

Points on this clone: As yet, its antigen is unknown.

The V call is TRBV19, the J call TRBJ1-1, with unresolved D. This TCR was sampled from a woman aged 30 to 39 with glioma. Some clones in this sample may be carry-over from other donors' samples. Sequences were derived from PBMCs, sampled from a glioma patient whose treatment included an IDH1 peptide vaccine. The CDR3 DNA is TGTGCCAGTAGTTTCGGGAGGTTGAACACTGAAGCTTTCTTT. Its protein product is CASSFGRLNTEAFF.